These 18 T cell receptor beta chains share one sample of origin, sequenced in a study of T cell clonotyping in hematopoietic cell transplantation. Profiled with immunoSEQ multiplex PCR; TCRdb holds only in-frame clones, not every one. The sample lists about 5,000 clones, approximately 72% occurring once. The sequencing here drew on PBMCs, taken 100 days after allogeneic stem cell transplant. The source of these receptors is a female patient aged 45 to 65 who had an allogeneic stem cell transplant, so the T cells may come from the graft donor. Some clones in this sample may be carry-over from other donors' samples.

The chain recombines TRBV6-1 with TRBJ1-3; D gene unclear. V lost 6 bases to trimming and J lost 7 bases, with 16 bases between them. The CDR3 is made up of 14 amino acids. The V gene's germline CDR1 is MNHNS and CDR2 SASEGT. CDR3 coding DNA: TGTGCCAGCAGCCTTGATCGAAGCCTGAACACCATATATTTT. Translating it yields CASSLDRSLNTIYF.

The V gene is TRBV5-1, the J gene TRBJ2-3, with D unclear. V was pared by 0 bases and J by 6 bases, with 8 bases between. CDR3 size: 13 residues. Germline lookup yields CDR1 SGHRS and CDR2 YFSETQ. CDR3 loop: CASSLAPRDTQYF. CDR3 sequence (DNA): TGCGCCAGCAGCTTGGCCCCCAGGGATACGCAGTATTTT.

The chain combines TRBV5-6 with TRBJ2-7; 8 bases are shared with TRBD1. Germline assignment: CDR1 SGHDT and CDR2 YYEEEE. The CDR3 contains 13 residues. V lost 6 bases and J lost 3; bases outside the gene matches: 5. CDR3 amino acids: CASNRGSVYEQYF. The CDR3, as DNA: TGTGCCAGCAACAGGGGGTCAGTCTACGAGCAGTACTTC.

The J gene is TRBJ2-1, the V gene TRBV30, with 7 nucleotides matching TRBD2. V lost 0 bases to trimming and J lost 7 bases; unmatched junction nucleotides: 6. The CDR3 loop spans 14 amino acids. CDR1 and CDR2 (germline): GTSNPN, SVGIG (reference sequence). DNA for the CDR3: TGTGCCTGGAGTGTACTGACTAGCAGTAATGAGCAGTTCTTC. It translates to CAWSVLTSSNEQFF.

This clone was recorded once. The chain joins TRBV15 to TRBJ1-2, with 7 bases that match TRBD1. Trimming took 6 bases from V and 5 from J; bases not matched to a gene: 9. The CDR3 runs to 14 residues. Germline CDR1 is LNHNV and CDR2 is YYDKDF (reference sequence). CDR3 DNA: TGTGCCACCAGTGGGACAGCTGCATCTTATGGCTACACCTTC. The encoded protein is CATSGTAASYGYTF.

This chain joins TRBV2 and TRBJ1-4; D is unresolved. Germline loops: CDR1 SNHLY, CDR2 FYNNEI. V was pared by 7 bases and J by 8 bases, with 8 bases between. The CDR3 totals 11 residues. CDR3 DNA: TGTGCCAGCACAATAGGCGAAAAACTGTTTTTT. Translating gives CASTIGEKLFF.

The V gene is TRBV6-1, the J gene TRBJ1-2; D not certain. CDR3 size: 11 residues. Trimming pared 6 bases from V and 3 bases from J, leaving 5 bases between. Germline lookup yields CDR1 MNHNS and CDR2 SASEGT. The chain's CDR3 is CASRKYYGYTF. For the CDR3, the DNA is TGTGCCAGCAGAAAGTACTATGGCTACACCTTC.

This chain links TRBV10-3 with TRBJ2-7; TRBD1 matches at 10 bases. V trimming: 8 bases; J trimming: 3 bases; junction bases outside the gene matches: 10. CDR1 ENHRY and CDR2 SYGVKD come from the germline V gene. The CDR3 runs 15 residues. CDR3 DNA sequence: TGTGCCATCGCACCGGGACAGGGGACCCACTACGAGCAGTACTTC. Translation: CAIAPGQGTHYEQYF.

This clone was counted only a few times. CDR3 region: CAWNYDRGNEQFF. CDR3 DNA sequence: TGTGCCTGGAATTACGACAGGGGGAATGAGCAGTTCTTC. This chain connects TRBV30 to TRBJ2-1, with TRBD1 matching 9 bases. J was trimmed by 7 bases and V by 4 bases; bases with no gene match: 5. The V gene's germline CDR1 is GTSNPN and CDR2 SVGIG (reference sequence). The CDR3 is 13 residues long.

This chain connects TRBV29-1 to TRBJ2-1, with D tentatively TRBD2 (6 bases). Germline-derived CDR1 and CDR2 are SQVTM and ANQGSEA. The CDR3 covers 12 residues. Trimming cost V 3 bases and J 6 bases, with 9 bases left between them. The CDR3 spells CSVEEGSNEQFF. The CDR3 DNA reads as TGCAGCGTTGAGGAGGGTAGCAATGAGCAGTTCTTC.

The chain has TRBV6-5 and TRBJ1-2; 12 positions agree with TRBD1. The germline V gene has CDR1 MNHEY and CDR2 SVGAGI. J lost 7 bases, V lost 7 bases, and 7 bases had no gene match. CDR3 size: 14 residues. The DNA of the CDR3 is TGTGCCAGCACCCGGGGACAGGGGGCGTTTGGCTACACCTTC. Translating it yields CASTRGQGAFGYTF.

This clone was seen only a few times. The chain carries TRBV25-1 and TRBJ2-1; D might be TRBD1 or TRBD2, each matching 6 bases. This CDR3 is built from 16 residues. Germline V gene sequence: CDR1 MGHDK, CDR2 SYGVNS. The V end was cut by 6 bases, the J end by 0 bases, with 15 bases between. The CDR3 DNA follows: TGTGCCAGCAGGGGGGGTGGAGGGGGCTCCTACAATGAGCAGTTCTTC. Its protein product is CASRGGGGGSYNEQFF.

The chain is built from TRBV6-6 and TRBJ2-7, with 7 bases aligning to TRBD2. Per the germline V gene, CDR1 is MNHNY and CDR2 is SVGAGI (reference sequence). J lost 2 bases, V lost 3 bases, and 7 bases had no gene match. CDR3 length equals 15 residues. The CDR3 sequence: CASSYGGGYTYEQYF. The CDR3 DNA is TGTGCCAGCAGTTATGGCGGGGGATATACCTACGAGCAGTACTTC.

The chain uses TRBV9 and TRBJ1-1, with D unclear. The CDR3 spans 13 residues. The V end lost 1 base, the J end lost 7 bases, and 11 bases lay between the germline ends. Germline-derived CDR1 and CDR2 are SGDLS and YYNGEE. The CDR3 loop reads CASSVTGVGEAFF. DNA for the CDR3: TGTGCCAGCAGCGTAACCGGGGTGGGTGAAGCTTTCTTT.

The V and J genes are TRBV2 and TRBJ1-5, with D maybe TRBD1 (5 bases). This CDR3 has 15 residues. Germline V gives CDR1 SNHLY, CDR2 FYNNEI. V lost 6 bases, J lost 7 bases, and 19 bases lay in between. The CDR3 reads CASSPYSGVGQPQHF. In DNA form, the CDR3 reads TGTGCCAGCAGCCCCTACTCGGGGGTTGGGCAGCCCCAGCATTTT.

The chain uses TRBV5-1 and TRBJ2-2, with D hard to call. Germline V CDR1 and CDR2: SGHRS, YFSETQ. Deletions cut 1 base from V and 0 bases from J, with 7 bases between. The CDR3 spans 15 residues. This chain's CDR3 is CASSLMEPNTGELFF. Written as DNA, the CDR3 is TGCGCCAGCAGCTTGATGGAACCGAACACCGGGGAGCTGTTTTTT.

V is TRBV6-5 and J is TRBJ2-1; 9 nucleotides match TRBD1. The CDR3 is 14 residues long. J gave up 6 bases and V 10 bases, and 10 bases lay outside the gene matches. Germline assignment: CDR1 MNHEY and CDR2 SVGAGI. DNA of the CDR3: TGTGCCATCCGTCCGGGACAGGGCTCCAATGAGCAGTTCTTC. Translated: CAIRPGQGSNEQFF.

The V gene is TRBV21-1, the J gene TRBJ1-4. TRBV21-1 is listed as a pseudogene. The CDR3 covers 12 residues. CDR3 amino acids: CASSTGTKKLFF. Here the CDR3 DNA reads TGTGCCAGCAGCACCGGGACGAAGAAACTGTTTTTT.